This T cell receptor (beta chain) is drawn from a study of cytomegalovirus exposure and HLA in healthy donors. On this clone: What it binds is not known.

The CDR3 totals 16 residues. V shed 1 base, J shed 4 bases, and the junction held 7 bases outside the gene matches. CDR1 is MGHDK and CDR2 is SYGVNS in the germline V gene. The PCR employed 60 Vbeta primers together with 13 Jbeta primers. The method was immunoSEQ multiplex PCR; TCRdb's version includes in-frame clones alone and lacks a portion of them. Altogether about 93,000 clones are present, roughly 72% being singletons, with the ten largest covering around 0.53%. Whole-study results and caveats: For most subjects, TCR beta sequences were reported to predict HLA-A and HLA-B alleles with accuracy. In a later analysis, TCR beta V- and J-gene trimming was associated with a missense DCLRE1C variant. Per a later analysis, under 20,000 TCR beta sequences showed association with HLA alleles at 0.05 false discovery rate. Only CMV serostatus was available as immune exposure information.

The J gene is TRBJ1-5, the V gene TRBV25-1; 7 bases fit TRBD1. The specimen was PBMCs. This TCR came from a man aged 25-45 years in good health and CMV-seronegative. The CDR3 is CASSESRGQVNQPQHF. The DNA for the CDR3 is TGTGCCAGCAGTGAATCACGTGGACAGGTAAATCAGCCCCAGCATTTT.